The 26 T cell receptor beta chains in this list originate from one sample, sequenced in a study of blood T cell repertoires in COVID-19. Using immunoSEQ multiplex PCR, the repertoire was profiled, and TCRdb retains in-frame clones only, with some absent. The top ten clones hold more than 15% of a sample with 70,000 or so clones, around 79% of them seen once. Sample: peripheral blood. The receptors here all came from a man aged 55 to 70 with acute or convalescent COVID-19.

The chain recombines TRBV19 with TRBJ1-6; 7 bases are shared with TRBD1. The length of the CDR3 is 17 residues. Germline V gene sequence: CDR1 LNHDA, CDR2 SQIVND (reference sequence). Trimming removed 4 bases from V and 6 bases from J; junction bases left unmatched: 12. The DNA of the CDR3 is TGTGCCAGTAGTACCCAATACCGGGACAGTGGTAATTCACCCCTCCACTTT. This codes for CASSTQYRDSGNSPLHF.

CDR3 nucleotides: TGTGCCAGCAGTTTCCAGGAGAACACTGAAGCTTTCTTT. Translated, it gives CASSFQENTEAFF. The J gene is TRBJ1-1, the V gene TRBV12-3 or TRBV12-4; D is unresolved. With 3 bases removed from V and 1 base from J, the gap between germline ends came to 6 bases. The CDR3 extends over 13 amino acids.

The chain links TRBV7-6 to TRBJ1-2, with 11 bases aligning to TRBD1. With 5 bases clipped from V and 6 bases from J, the junction kept 8 bases outside the gene matches. This CDR3 spans 15 amino acids. Germline CDR1 SGHVS, CDR2 FNYEAQ. The CDR3 loop reads CASSGRTGGADGYTF. The CDR3, as DNA: TGTGCCAGCAGCGGACGGACAGGGGGCGCCGATGGCTACACCTTC.

The rearrangement uses TRBV6-5 and TRBJ2-7, with D uncertain. Germline CDR1 is MNHEY and CDR2 is SVGAGI. The ends were cut back, 1 base at V and 8 bases at J, with 21 bases in the middle. The CDR3 has 16 amino acids. CDR3 sequence reads: CASSYWAGEYSTQQYF. The CDR3 DNA follows: TGTGCCAGCAGTTACTGGGCAGGCGAATACTCTACGCAGCAGTACTTC.

This clone has just one count. The chain carries TRBV3-1 (or the pseudogene TRBV3-2) and TRBJ1-5, with D possibly matching TRBD1 (5 bases). Per the germline V gene, CDR1 is LGHDT and CDR2 is YNNKEL (reference sequence). This CDR3 has 16 amino acids. Deletions cut 0 bases from V and 4 bases from J, with 13 bases between. The CDR3 protein is CASSQDVQVLNQPQHF. CDR3 bases: TGTGCCAGCAGCCAAGATGTACAGGTTCTTAATCAGCCCCAGCATTTT.

CDR3 amino acids: CASRGAANSPLHF. The CDR3 coding sequence is TGTGCCAGCAGGGGGGCAGCGAATTCACCCCTCCACTTT. This chain uses TRBV2 with TRBJ1-6; a weak D match, TRBD1 (6 bases). The CDR3 contains 13 residues. Germline V gives CDR1 SNHLY, CDR2 FYNNEI. V shed 6 bases and J shed 7 bases, with 10 bases lying between them. Looking up the rest from reference TRBV2 and TRBJ1-6 gives the full variable domain: EPEVTQTPSHQVTQMGQEVILRCVPISNHLYFYWYRQILGQKVEFLVSFYNNEISEKSEIFDDQFSVERPDGSNFTLKIRSTKLEDSAMYFCASRGAANSPLHFGNGTRLTVT.

This clone was detected only a few times. The chain combines TRBV5-4 with TRBJ1-3; D remains unclear. This CDR3 has 16 amino acids. The V and J ends lost 2 bases and 3 bases respectively, with 15 bases between them. Germline V gene lookup returns CDR1 SGHNT and CDR2 YYREEE (reference sequence). The CDR3 DNA follows: TGTGCCAGCAGCTTAGCGCCGGGGTCTTTTGGAAACACCATATATTTT. It yields the protein CASSLAPGSFGNTIYF.

This chain joins TRBV4-1 and TRBJ1-3; D uncertain. The CDR3 extends over 11 amino acids. Germline V CDR1 and CDR2: MGHRA, YSYEKL. Trimming pared 8 bases from V and 7 bases from J, leaving 9 bases between. The CDR3 nucleotides read TGCGCCAGCTCCTCCTTTAACACCATATATTTT. Protein product: CASSSFNTIYF.

The rearrangement joins TRBV5-6 to TRBJ2-3, with 12 bases that match TRBD2. Germline loops: CDR1 SGHDT, CDR2 YYEEEE. The trim removed 4 bases at V and 6 bases at J, leaving 15 bases unmatched. The CDR3 sequence is 18 residues long. The DNA of the CDR3 is TGTGCCAGCAGCCTAGAAGAGACTAGCGGGGGTACATCGGATACGCAGTATTTT. Amino acid sequence: CASSLEETSGGTSDTQYF.

V is TRBV10-3 and J is TRBJ2-7; D might be TRBD2 (6 bases). Germline assignment: CDR1 ENHRY and CDR2 SYGVKD. CDR3 length equals 15 residues. Trimming removed 5 bases from V and 5 bases from J, with 19 bases in between. CDR3 bases: TGTGCCATCAGTCATACGCAAAGGAGGAGGGACGAGCAGTACTTC. Translating it yields CAISHTQRRRDEQYF.

CDR3 in amino acids: CASSLVFWASQGAKNIQYF. The CDR3 bases are TGTGCCAGCAGCTTAGTTTTTTGGGCTAGCCAGGGGGCCAAAAACATTCAGTACTTC. The chain employs TRBV7-2 and TRBJ2-4, with D tentatively TRBD1 (6 bases). V lost 1 base and J lost 1, with 20 bases in between. The CDR3 extends over 19 amino acids. Germline V CDR1 and CDR2: SGHTA, FQGNSA.

The chain has TRBV5-4 and TRBJ2-7; no firm D call. The CDR3 runs 16 residues. The V gene's germline CDR1 is SGHNT and CDR2 YYREEE (reference sequence). V lost 0 bases and J 0 bases, leaving 13 bases between the germline ends. CDR3 in DNA: TGTGCCAGCAGCTTGGTAACCGGGTCGAGCTCCTACGAGCAGTACTTC. It encodes CASSLVTGSSSYEQYF. Based on the CDR3 plus reference TRBV5-4 and TRBJ2-7, the full variable domain is ETGVTQSPTHLIKTRGQQVTLRCSSQSGHNTVSWYQQALGQGPQFIFQYYREEENGRGNFPPRFSGLQFPNYSSELNVNALELDDSALYLCASSLVTGSSSYEQYFGPGTRLTVT.

The chain uses TRBV3-1 (or the pseudogene TRBV3-2) and TRBJ2-7; TRBD2 agrees at 8 bases. V trimming: 0 bases; J trimming: 4 bases; junction bases outside the gene matches: 11. Per germline, CDR1 LGHDT and CDR2 YNNKEL (reference sequence). This CDR3 contains 17 residues. Written as DNA, the CDR3 is TGTGCCAGCAGCCAAGAAGGTGCCGGGGGGGCATCGTACGAGCAGTACTTC. It translates to CASSQEGAGGASYEQYF.

This clone has just a few counts. The gene calls are TRBV15 and TRBJ2-7; tentative D call: TRBD2 (7 bases). The V gene's germline CDR1 is LNHNV and CDR2 YYDKDF (reference sequence). There are 12 residues in the CDR3. Trimming left V 4 bases short and J 9 bases short, with 13 bases between. The CDR3 region is CATSIGGRAQYF. CDR3 DNA: TGTGCCACCAGCATCGGGGGGCGAGCGCAGTACTTC.

The CDR3 is CAISEQGEGETQYF. The CDR3 region has the DNA TGTGCCATCAGTGAACAGGGGGAAGGGGAGACCCAGTACTTC. The V call is TRBV10-3, the J call TRBJ2-5, with 8 bases identical to TRBD1. V lost 3 bases, J lost 5 bases, and 5 bases stayed unmatched. CDR3 size: 14 residues. Germline CDR1 reads ENHRY; CDR2 reads SYGVKD.

This sequence joins TRBV7-9 and TRBJ2-1, with a possible D match to TRBD2 (5 bases). Germline V gives CDR1 SEHNR, CDR2 FQNEAQ (reference sequence). Trimming left V 8 bases short and J 0 bases short, with 14 bases between. This CDR3 is built from 15 residues. The CDR3 DNA sequence: TGTGCCAGCCTGGCGGACTCCTACTCCTACAATGAGCAGTTCTTC. Protein product: CASLADSYSYNEQFF.

V gene TRBV2 combines with J gene TRBJ1-4, with D unresolved. There are 16 residues in the CDR3. Deletions cut 0 bases from V and 11 bases from J, with 19 bases between. The germline CDR1 and CDR2 sequences are SNHLY and FYNNEI. The CDR3 nucleotides read TGTGCCAGCAGTGAAGCAGGACTCACCCTAGGAGGGAAACTGTTTTTT. Its translation is CASSEAGLTLGGKLFF.

CDR3: CASSPHRGLAFF. CDR3 sequence (DNA): TGCGCCAGCAGCCCCCACAGGGGTCTAGCTTTCTTT. The chain links TRBV4-3 to TRBJ1-1; 7 bases agree with TRBD1. Germline V gene lookup returns CDR1 LGHNA and CDR2 YSLEER. There are 12 residues in the CDR3. V lost 4 bases to trimming and J lost 10 bases; unmatched junction nucleotides: 6.

V gene TRBV4-1 combines with J gene TRBJ2-1, with 14 nucleotides matching TRBD2. CDR1 is MGHRA and CDR2 is YSYEKL in the germline V gene. Trimming removed 3 bases from V and 2 bases from J; junction bases left unmatched: 6. CDR3 length equals 18 residues. CDR3 nucleotide sequence: TGCGCCAGCAGCCAGACTAGCGGGGGGGGGTTTGCCTACAATGAGCAGTTCTTC. Protein: CASSQTSGGGFAYNEQFF.

The V and J genes are TRBV10-3 and TRBJ2-1; possible D gene TRBD2, 7 bases. The V end lost 0 bases, the J end lost 7 bases, and 16 bases lay between the germline ends. Germline loops: CDR1 ENHRY, CDR2 SYGVKD. CDR3 length equals 16 residues. The CDR3 DNA follows: TGTGCCATCAGTGAGTCGGCGGGGGCCGGTCGGAATGAGCAGTTCTTC. It is translated as CAISESAGAGRNEQFF.

At least ten counts were recorded for this clone. Other DNA sequences in this specimen translate into the identical CDR3. V and J are TRBV24-1 and TRBJ1-5; TRBD1 aligns across 7 bases. Germline CDR1 KGHDR, CDR2 SFDVKD. This CDR3 has 15 amino acids. V lost 6 bases and J lost 3; bases outside the gene matches: 7. CDR3 sequence (DNA): TGTGCCACCAGTTTAACAGGGGATTACAATCAGCCCCAGCATTTT. This gives the protein CATSLTGDYNQPQHF.

V and J are TRBV18 and TRBJ1-1; 10 nucleotides align to TRBD1. The CDR3 sequence is 13 residues long. Trimming at V came to 7 bases and at J to 6 bases, leaving 5 bases not matched to a gene. Germline V gene sequence: CDR1 KGHSH, CDR2 LQKENI. CDR3 in amino acids: CASCRDRGSEAFF. In DNA form, the CDR3 reads TGTGCCAGCTGCCGGGACAGGGGCTCTGAAGCTTTCTTT.

The chain combines TRBV14 with TRBJ2-4, with TRBD2 as a possible D gene (5 bases). The CDR3 covers 16 residues. V was clipped by 1 base and J by 0 bases, with 10 bases between them. Per germline, CDR1 SGHDN and CDR2 FVKESK. CDR3 amino acids: CASSQGAGIAKNIQYF. CDR3 DNA: TGTGCCAGCAGCCAAGGCGCCGGGATAGCCAAAAACATTCAGTACTTC.

The chain links TRBV6-5 to TRBJ2-5, with 10 bases lining up with TRBD1. This CDR3 is 14 amino acids long. The V gene's germline CDR1 is MNHEY and CDR2 SVGAGI. After removal of 7 bases from V and 2 bases from J, the junction contained 4 bases not matched to a gene. DNA for the CDR3: TGTGCCAGCACTAGGACAGGGGGGCAAGAGACCCAGTACTTC. Protein: CASTRTGGQETQYF.

V usage is TRBV19 and J usage is TRBJ1-1; 7 bases are a match to TRBD1. The CDR3 has 13 residues. Germline V CDR1 and CDR2: LNHDA, SQIVND (reference sequence). With V trimmed by 7 bases and J by 3 bases, 5 bases remained unmatched. The CDR3 spells CASMDRTHTEAFF. CDR3 nucleotide sequence: TGTGCCAGTATGGACAGGACTCACACTGAAGCTTTCTTT.

CDR3 in amino acids: CASSLAEDGYTF. Written as DNA, the CDR3 is TGTGCCAGCAGCTTAGCCGAGGATGGCTACACCTTC. V usage is TRBV7-9 and J usage is TRBJ1-2; D remains unclear. There are 12 residues in the CDR3. V was trimmed by 0 bases and J by 6 bases, leaving 5 bases between them. Germline loops: CDR1 SEHNR, CDR2 FQNEAQ (reference sequence).